This TCR beta chain is from a study of blood T cell repertoires in COVID-19. CDR1 is SNHLY, CDR2 FYNNEI, per germline. J was trimmed by 6 bases and V by 5 bases; bases with no gene match: 8. The CDR3 has 16 residues. The repertoire was sequenced with immunoSEQ multiplex PCR; TCRdb's copy has only in-frame clones and lacks some. The repertoire consists of a few hundred thousand clones, with roughly 86% occurring once and the leading ten covering roughly 10%. Sequencing was carried out using peripheral blood. This rearrangement joins TRBV2 to TRBJ2-3; TRBD2 aligns across 13 bases. The TCR originated in a woman in her forties or fifties with COVID-19, enrolled during active disease. CDR3 DNA: TGTGCCAGCAGTTTACTAGCGGGGGGGCTTAGGGATACGCAGTATTTT. This translates into CASSLLAGGLRDTQYF.